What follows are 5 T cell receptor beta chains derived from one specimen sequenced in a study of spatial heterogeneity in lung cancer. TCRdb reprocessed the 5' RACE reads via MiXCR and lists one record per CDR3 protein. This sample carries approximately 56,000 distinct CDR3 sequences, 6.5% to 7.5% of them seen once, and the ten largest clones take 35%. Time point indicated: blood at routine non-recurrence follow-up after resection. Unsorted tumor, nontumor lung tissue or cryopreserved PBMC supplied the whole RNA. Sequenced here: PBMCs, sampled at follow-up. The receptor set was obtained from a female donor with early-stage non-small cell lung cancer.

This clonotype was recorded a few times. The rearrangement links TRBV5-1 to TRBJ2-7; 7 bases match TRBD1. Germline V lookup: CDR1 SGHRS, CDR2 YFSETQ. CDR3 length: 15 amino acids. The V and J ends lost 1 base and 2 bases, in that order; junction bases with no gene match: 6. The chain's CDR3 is CASSLQGDWTYEQYF. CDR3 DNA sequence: TGCGCCAGCAGCTTGCAGGGGGATTGGACCTACGAGCAGTACTTC.

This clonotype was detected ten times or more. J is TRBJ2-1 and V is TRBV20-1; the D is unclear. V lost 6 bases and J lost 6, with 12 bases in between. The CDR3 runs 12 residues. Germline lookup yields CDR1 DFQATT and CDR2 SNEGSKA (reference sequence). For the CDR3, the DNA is TGCAGTGCCCAGACGGTAATCAATGAGCAGTTCTTC. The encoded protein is CSAQTVINEQFF.

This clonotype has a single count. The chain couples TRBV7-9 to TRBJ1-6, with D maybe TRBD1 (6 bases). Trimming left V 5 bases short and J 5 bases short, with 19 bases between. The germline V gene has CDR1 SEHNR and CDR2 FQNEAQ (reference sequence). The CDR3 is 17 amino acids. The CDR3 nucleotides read TGTGCCAGCAGCCGACACCTAAGGACAGATAATAATTCACCCCTCCACTTT. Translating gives CASSRHLRTDNNSPLHF. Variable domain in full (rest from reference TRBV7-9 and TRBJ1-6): DTGVSQNPRHKITKRGQNVTFRCDPISEHNRLYWYRQTLGQGPEFLTYFQNEAQLEKSRLLSDRFSAERPKGSFSTLEIQRTEQGDSAMYLCASSRHLRTDNNSPLHFGNGTRLTVT.

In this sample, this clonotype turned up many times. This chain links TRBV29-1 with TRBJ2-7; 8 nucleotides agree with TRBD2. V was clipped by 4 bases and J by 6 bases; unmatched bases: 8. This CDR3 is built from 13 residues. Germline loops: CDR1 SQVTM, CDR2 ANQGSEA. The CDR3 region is CSVGSGGRREQYF. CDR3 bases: TGCAGCGTTGGATCGGGGGGGCGTCGCGAGCAGTACTTC.

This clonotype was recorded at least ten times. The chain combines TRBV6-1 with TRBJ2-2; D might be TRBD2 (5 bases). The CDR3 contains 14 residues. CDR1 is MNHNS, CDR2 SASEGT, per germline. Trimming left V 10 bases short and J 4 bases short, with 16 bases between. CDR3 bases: TGTGCCACCGCTCCGGGATTGGGCACCGGGGAGCTGTTTTTT. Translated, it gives CATAPGLGTGELFF.